This T cell receptor beta chain came from a study of blood T cell repertoires in COVID-19. Study-level information: Acute-phase and convalescent COVID-19 samples originated in the United States, Italy and Spain.

Germline CDR1 reads MNHNY; CDR2 reads SVGAGI (reference sequence). The V and J ends lost 5 bases and 10 bases respectively, with 15 bases between them. This CDR3 comprises 14 residues. Methods used by the authors: Nucleated cell counts were estimated from reference gene primer amplification. Repertoires were generated with immunoSEQ multiplex PCR, while TCRdb's copy carries only in-frame clones and drops some. V, J and clone size are taken as reported in that table, and D and trimming were inferred from the DNA itself. The profile covers some 150,000 clones, with 80% to 90% appearing a single time and over 35% taken by the ten largest. This clone has a single count.

Sequenced input: peripheral blood. V is TRBV6-6 and J is TRBJ1-6, with D maybe TRBD1 (6 bases). The source is a man between 45 and 60 years old who had recovered from COVID-19. The chain's CDR3 is CASSPWTADSPLHF. The CDR3 DNA reads TGTGCCAGCAGTCCCTGGACAGCGGACTCACCCCTCCACTTT.